One and the same sample provided the 26 T cell receptor beta chains below, sequenced in a study of T cell responses to AZD1222 COVID-19 vaccine (dated by TCRdb to about 2021). The method behind the library was the immunoSEQ multiplex PCR assay. TCRdb limited this immuneACCESS table to in-frame rearrangements with V and J called. A share of clones is missing; checked studies link under half to unresolved V genes, and the rest is unexplained. In all, the sample holds 100,000 or so clones, and about 82% of those were seen once. The top ten clonotypes cover roughly 6% of the sample. The meaning of the sample's time point label: about 28 days (+/-7) after the second vaccine dose. This specimen was peripheral blood, taken 28 days after the second AZD1222 dose. The origin of the receptors is an adult who received the AZD1222 COVID-19 vaccine.

This chain connects TRBV27 to TRBJ1-6; a weak D match, TRBD1 (5 bases). Germline-derived CDR1 and CDR2 are MNHEY and SMNVEV (reference sequence). Trimming cost V 2 bases and J 5 bases, with 10 bases left between them. CDR3 length: 15 residues. The CDR3 spells CASSLRQPHNSPLHF. In nucleotides, the CDR3 is TGTGCCAGCAGTTTACGACAGCCCCATAATTCACCCCTCCACTTT.

The CDR3 spells CASSVGAVVSSYNEQFF. Here the CDR3 DNA reads TGTGCCAGCAGCGTAGGAGCGGTGGTTAGCTCCTACAATGAGCAGTTCTTC. This chain joins TRBV9 and TRBJ2-1; TRBD2 is a possible D gene (5 bases). The V and J ends lost 0 bases and 0 bases respectively, with 13 bases between them. Germline lookup yields CDR1 SGDLS and CDR2 YYNGEE. The length of the CDR3 is 17 residues.

This clone occurred once. The gene calls are TRBV7-3 and TRBJ2-7; TRBD2 matches 7 bases. From germline, CDR1 is SGHTA and CDR2 FQGTGA. This CDR3 contains 13 residues. J lost 7 bases, V lost 0 bases, and 3 bases had no gene match. The CDR3 spells CASSLTVGGEQYF. Written as DNA, the CDR3 is TGTGCCAGCAGCTTAACCGTGGGAGGGGAGCAGTACTTC. Based on the CDR3 plus reference TRBV7-3 and TRBJ2-7, the full variable domain is GAGVSQTPSNKVTEKGKYVELRCDPISGHTALYWYRQSLGQGPEFLIYFQGTGAADDSGLPNDRFFAVRPEGSVSTLKIQRTERGDSAVYLCASSLTVGGEQYFGPGTRLTVT.

The genes are TRBV18 and TRBJ2-2; TRBD1 matches at 7 bases. Germline loops: CDR1 KGHSH, CDR2 LQKENI. V lost 3 bases to trimming and J lost 3 bases; unmatched junction nucleotides: 4. This CDR3 is 15 amino acids long. The CDR3 DNA sequence: TGTGCCAGCTCACCCCGACAGGGCGACACCGGGGAGCTGTTTTTT. Its protein is CASSPRQGDTGELFF.

The gene calls are TRBV5-6 and TRBJ2-7; 8 bases map to TRBD1. Looked up from germline, CDR1 is SGHDT and CDR2 is YYEEEE. The V segment lost 4 bases and the J segment 5 bases; nucleotides outside the gene matches: 14. This CDR3 has 16 residues. The CDR3: CASSPLDRQGFDEQYF. For the CDR3, the DNA is TGTGCCAGCAGCCCCCTGGACAGACAGGGGTTCGACGAGCAGTACTTC. The full variable domain, with the rest looked up from reference TRBV5-6 and TRBJ2-7, is DAGVTQSPTHLIKTRGQQVTLRCSPKSGHDTVSWYQQALGQGPQFIFQYYEEEERQRGNFPDRFSGHQFPNYSSELNVNALLLGDSALYLCASSPLDRQGFDEQYFGPGTRLTVT.

The V and J genes are TRBV27 and TRBJ1-5, with D hard to call. Germline CDR1 is MNHEY and CDR2 is SMNVEV (reference sequence). The CDR3 totals 14 residues. V lost 4 bases to trimming and J lost 4 bases, with 11 bases between them. CDR3 sequence: CASSSPGWNQPQHF. CDR3 bases: TGTGCCAGCAGTTCCCCCGGGTGGAATCAGCCCCAGCATTTT.

This chain joins TRBV12-3 or TRBV12-4 and TRBJ1-1, with TRBD1 matching over 9 bases. V lost 10 bases and J lost 6; bases outside the gene matches: 6. CDR3 length: 12 residues. The CDR3 bases are TGTGCCACCATACAGGGGGCGGCTGAAGCTTTCTTT. Amino acid sequence: CATIQGAAEAFF.

V and J are TRBV3-1 (or the pseudogene TRBV3-2) and TRBJ1-1; the D is unclear. This CDR3 contains 14 residues. V lost 7 bases and J lost 0, with 12 bases in between. The germline V gene encodes CDR1 LGHDT and CDR2 YNNKEL (reference sequence). The CDR3 protein is CASTLLGMNTEAFF. The CDR3, as DNA: TGTGCCAGCACCCTGCTGGGTATGAACACTGAAGCTTTCTTT.

The rearrangement joins TRBV5-1 to TRBJ2-2, with 7 bases aligning to TRBD1. CDR1 and CDR2 from the germline V gene are SGHRS and YFSETQ. J was trimmed by 5 bases and V by 4 bases; bases with no gene match: 5. The CDR3 sequence is 14 residues long. This chain's CDR3 is CASSPRQGTGELFF. The CDR3 DNA reads TGCGCCAGCAGCCCGCGACAGGGAACCGGGGAGCTGTTTTTT.

The genes are TRBV19 and TRBJ1-4; D is undetermined. Germline CDR1 is LNHDA and CDR2 is SQIVND (reference sequence). V shed 6 bases and J shed 0 bases, with 8 bases lying between them. The CDR3 length is 14 residues. The CDR3 coding sequence is TGTGCCAGTAGGGGGAGAACAACTAATGAAAAACTGTTTTTT. This translates into CASRGRTTNEKLFF.

This chain uses TRBV30 with TRBJ2-1, with D hard to call. This CDR3 contains 11 residues. V gave up 5 bases and J gave up 9 bases, with 11 bases separating them. CDR1 and CDR2 from the germline V gene are GTSNPN and SVGIG (reference sequence). The CDR3 is CAWAATIEQFF. The CDR3 DNA reads as TGTGCCTGGGCTGCTACCATTGAGCAGTTCTTC.

This clone appeared a single time. V and J are TRBV2 and TRBJ2-5; no clear D gene. Per germline, CDR1 SNHLY and CDR2 FYNNEI. The CDR3 runs to 11 residues. V lost 7 bases and J 4 bases, leaving 7 bases between the germline ends. The CDR3 here is CASTLRETQYF. The CDR3 DNA sequence: TGTGCCAGCACTCTCAGAGAGACCCAGTACTTC.

The genes are TRBV5-4 and TRBJ2-4, with 9 bases that match TRBD1. The CDR3 consists of 15 residues. The germline V gene has CDR1 SGHNT and CDR2 YYREEE (reference sequence). The ends lost 0 bases at V and 6 bases at J; junction bases unmatched: 4. CDR3: CASSLAVTGGNIQYF. DNA for the CDR3: TGTGCCAGCAGCTTGGCCGTGACAGGGGGAAACATTCAGTACTTC.

This rearrangement joins TRBV4-2 to TRBJ2-3, with 7 bases matching TRBD2. The CDR3 spans 17 residues. V was pared by 8 bases and J by 0 bases, with 14 bases of the junction left unmatched. The germline CDR1 and CDR2 sequences are LGHNA and YNFKEQ. CDR3 in amino acids: CASLPPIAGNSTDTQYF. The CDR3 bases are TGTGCCAGCCTTCCCCCGATAGCGGGCAATAGCACAGATACGCAGTATTTT.

The chain couples TRBV30 to TRBJ2-2; a possible D gene is TRBD1 (5 bases). This CDR3 spans 19 amino acids. V gave up 1 base and J gave up 4 bases, with 25 bases separating them. CDR1 is GTSNPN and CDR2 is SVGIG in the germline V gene (reference sequence). The CDR3 sequence is CAWSDAPGKRASSTGELFF. The CDR3 coding sequence is TGTGCCTGGAGTGACGCCCCAGGGAAGCGCGCCTCGAGCACCGGGGAGCTGTTTTTT.

This chain links TRBV12-5 with TRBJ2-1, with D hard to call. Germline V lookup: CDR1 LGHNT, CDR2 FRNRAP. V was shortened by 1 base and J by 8 bases, with 9 bases between the two germline ends. The CDR3 is 13 residues long. CDR3: CASGLGHIDEQFF. For the CDR3, the DNA is TGTGCTAGTGGTTTGGGACATATCGATGAGCAGTTCTTC.

This chain connects TRBV6-4 to TRBJ1-3; D is possibly TRBD1 (5 bases). V lost 3 bases to trimming and J lost 0 bases, with 6 bases between them. This CDR3 is 14 amino acids long. Looked up from germline, CDR1 is MRHNA and CDR2 is SNTAGT. CDR3 sequence (DNA): TGTGCCAGCAGTGAGCAGGGCTCTGGAAACACCATATATTTT. Translating it yields CASSEQGSGNTIYF.

The chain joins TRBV29-1 to TRBJ2-5, with TRBD2 matching over 8 bases. This CDR3 has 15 amino acids. Germline CDR1 and CDR2: SQVTM and ANQGSEA. V was clipped by 3 bases and J by 5 bases; unmatched bases: 11. The DNA of the CDR3 is TGCAGCGTTGATCGGGGGGGGGCCGCCCGGGAGACCCAGTACTTC. The encoded protein is CSVDRGGAARETQYF. Full variable domain (remainder filled in from reference TRBV29-1 and TRBJ2-5): SAVISQKPSRDICQRGTSLTIQCQVDSQVTMMFWYRQQPGQSLTLIATANQGSEATYESGFVIDKFPISRPNLTFSTLTVSNMSPEDSSIYLCSVDRGGAARETQYFGPGTRLLVL.

The CDR3, as DNA: TGCGCCAGCAGCCCCACCGGGGGGCATGAAGATACGCAGTATTTT. It codes for CASSPTGGHEDTQYF. The rearrangement links TRBV5-1 to TRBJ2-3; tentatively, D is TRBD2 (7 bases). This CDR3 spans 15 amino acids. Per the germline V gene, CDR1 is SGHRS and CDR2 is YFSETQ. V lost 4 bases, J lost 5 bases, and 17 bases lay in between.

CDR3 sequence reads: CASSPPGLAGPYNEQFF. CDR3 bases: TGTGCCAGCAGCCCCCCGGGACTAGCGGGACCCTACAATGAGCAGTTCTTC. The chain links TRBV7-2 to TRBJ2-1; 13 bases are a match to TRBD2. V lost 5 bases and J lost 2; bases outside the gene matches: 6. The germline CDR1 and CDR2 sequences are SGHTA and FQGNSA. This CDR3 is 17 amino acids long.

The chain has TRBV30 and TRBJ1-5; D remains ambiguous. CDR1 is GTSNPN, CDR2 SVGIG, per germline (reference sequence). This CDR3 has 12 residues. Between the trimmed V and J ends, which lost 2 bases and 0 bases, there was a span of 2 bases. The CDR3 DNA is TGTGCCTGGAGTAATAGCAATCAGCCCCAGCATTTT. This encodes CAWSNSNQPQHF.

This clone was detected only a few times. The rearrangement uses TRBV30 and TRBJ2-7; 8 bases are shared with TRBD1. CDR3 size: 14 residues. From germline, CDR1 is GTSNPN and CDR2 SVGIG (reference sequence). The trim removed 0 bases at V and 3 bases at J, leaving 4 bases unmatched. CDR3: CAWSVQTGGYEQYF. For the CDR3, the DNA is TGTGCCTGGAGTGTACAAACAGGGGGCTACGAGCAGTACTTC. Full variable domain (rest looked up from reference TRBV30 and TRBJ2-7): SQTIHQWPATLVQPVGSPLSLECTVEGTSNPNLYWYRQAAGRGLQLLFYSVGIGQISSEVPQNLSASRPQDRQFILSSKKLLLSDSGFYLCAWSVQTGGYEQYFGPGTRLTVT.

V usage is TRBV10-3 and J usage is TRBJ1-4; D not resolved. Trimming left V 3 bases short and J 13 bases short, with 21 bases between. Germline V lookup: CDR1 ENHRY, CDR2 SYGVKD. The CDR3 is 15 residues long. The CDR3 loop reads CAISDPTGSYGRLFF. The CDR3, as DNA: TGTGCCATCAGTGACCCGACCGGGTCCTACGGGAGACTGTTTTTT.

The genes are TRBV29-1 and TRBJ2-7; TRBD2 matches 7 bases. CDR3 length equals 14 residues. Germline lookup yields CDR1 SQVTM and CDR2 ANQGSEA. V gave up 4 bases and J gave up 3 bases; unmatched junction bases: 9. This CDR3 reads CSVVIAGTIYEQYF. CDR3 DNA: TGCAGCGTTGTAATAGCGGGTACCATCTACGAGCAGTACTTC.

The chain links TRBV29-1 to TRBJ2-5; 8 positions agree with TRBD1. CDR3 length equals 13 residues. J was trimmed by 4 bases and V by 4 bases; bases with no gene match: 5. In germline, CDR1 is SQVTM, CDR2 ANQGSEA. The DNA for the CDR3 is TGCAGCGTTGTTCCAGGGGGCTTAGAGACCCAGTACTTC. This codes for CSVVPGGLETQYF.

The chain has TRBV7-6 and TRBJ2-3; 11 nucleotides align to TRBD2. The CDR3 has 18 residues. V lost 4 bases to trimming and J lost 6 bases; unmatched junction nucleotides: 15. The V gene's germline CDR1 is SGHVS and CDR2 FNYEAQ. CDR3 amino acids: CASSSLAPSGGRGDTQYF. The DNA of the CDR3 is TGTGCCAGCAGCTCACTAGCCCCTAGCGGGGGGCGCGGGGATACGCAGTATTTT.